The clone carrying this T cell receptor beta chain was detected once. Its antigen remains unidentified. An end of the junction does not agree with germline; a read error may underlie this. Three nested ARM-PCR rounds with V-beta and C-beta primers built TCRB libraries. TCRB-specific cDNA synthesis used around 0.5 ug of total RNA. TCRdb re-called the multiplex PCR reads with MiXCR, one entry per CDR3 protein. The profile shows almost 15,000 distinct CDR3 sequences, 65% to 80% of them singletons. The record originates from a study of tumor-infiltrating lymphocytes in glioblastoma multiforme. Study-level findings and limits: Detected clone frequencies may not reflect cell counts, being RNA-based. Only one glioblastoma patient had TCR and mutation analysis.

This CDR3 spans 13 amino acids. From germline, CDR1 is SGHAT and CDR2 FQNNGV. The sequencing sample was made of brain tumor tissue. The receptor's source is a male donor with glioblastoma. This rearrangement joins TRBV11-2 to TRBJ1-5; TRBD1 might be the D (6 bases). CDR3 in DNA: TGTGCCAGCAGCTCACTAGTGGACAGTAGCCAGAGTTTT. Its protein is CASSSLVDSSQSF.